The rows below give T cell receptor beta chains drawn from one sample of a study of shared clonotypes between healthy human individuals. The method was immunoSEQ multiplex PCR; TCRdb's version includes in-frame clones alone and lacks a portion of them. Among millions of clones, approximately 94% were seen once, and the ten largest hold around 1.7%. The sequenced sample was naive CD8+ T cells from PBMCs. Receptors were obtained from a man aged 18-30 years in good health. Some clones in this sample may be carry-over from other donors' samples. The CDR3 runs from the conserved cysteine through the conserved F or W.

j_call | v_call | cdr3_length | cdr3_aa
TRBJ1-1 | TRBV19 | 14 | CASSPSDGNTEAFF
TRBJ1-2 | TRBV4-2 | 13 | CAVRRGQGYGYTF
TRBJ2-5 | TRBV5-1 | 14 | CASSLPQNQETQYF
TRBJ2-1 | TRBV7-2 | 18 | CASSLTGGPTHSYNEQFF
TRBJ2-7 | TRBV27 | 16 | CASSLGPGQANYEQYF
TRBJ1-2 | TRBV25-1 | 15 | CASSEYSGGSYGYTF
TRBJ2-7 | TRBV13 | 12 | CASSMTGMGQYF
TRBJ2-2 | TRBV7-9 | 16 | CASSPGLAGGTGELFF
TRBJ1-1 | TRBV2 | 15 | CASPAKGQGGTEAFF
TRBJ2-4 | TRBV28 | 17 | CASSFRVGRGTKNIQYF
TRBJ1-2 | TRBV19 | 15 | CASIWMAGGAYGYTF
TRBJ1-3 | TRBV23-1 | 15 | CASPIPQNNGNTIYF
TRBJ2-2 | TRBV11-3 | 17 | CASSLESAGGPAGELFF
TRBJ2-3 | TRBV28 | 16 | CASSLLAGEGTDTQYF